The 25 T cell receptor beta chains listed next were all sequenced from one sample in a study of radiation and T cells in renal cell carcinoma. TCRdb's copy holds only in-frame clones and misses some; the assay was immunoSEQ multiplex PCR. Of about 130,000 clones in the sample, roughly 80% were seen once. Time point given: baseline pretreatment blood. Treatment specified: 15 Gy SBRT to primary tumor, nephrectomy 4 weeks later. This specimen was blood, taken from a patient whose treatment included radiotherapy and nephrectomy. All receptors come from an older woman with renal cell carcinoma.

This chain links TRBV27 with TRBJ1-1; no firm D call. Trimming removed 6 bases at V and 6 bases at J, with 14 bases between. This CDR3 comprises 13 residues. CDR1 and CDR2 from the germline V gene are MNHEY and SMNVEV (reference sequence). CDR3 coding DNA: TGTGCCAGCAGATTCCGGGGAAGCGCTGAAGCTTTCTTT. It is translated as CASRFRGSAEAFF.

The chain is built from TRBV5-1 and TRBJ1-1, with D possibly matching TRBD1 (6 bases). The germline CDR1 and CDR2 sequences are SGHRS and YFSETQ. V was cut by 2 bases and J by 5 bases, with 13 bases left in between. CDR3 length equals 14 residues. Here the CDR3 DNA reads TGCGCCAGCAGCTTACAGGGAGGGGGAACTGAAGCTTTCTTT. It specifies CASSLQGGGTEAFF.

Here the CDR3 DNA reads TGTGCCAGCAGCCCGGCGGGAGGGACTTCCTACAATGAGCAGTTCTTC. The encoded protein is CASSPAGGTSYNEQFF. The V call is TRBV7-3, the J call TRBJ2-1, with 9 bases aligning to TRBD2. This CDR3 is 16 amino acids long. In germline, CDR1 is SGHTA, CDR2 FQGTGA. V was pared by 5 bases and J by 1 base, with 6 bases of the junction left unmatched.

Only a few counts were recorded for this clone. The chain employs TRBV10-3 and TRBJ2-3, with D tentatively TRBD1 or TRBD2 (5 bases each). The germline CDR1 and CDR2 sequences are ENHRY and SYGVKD. Trimming pared 4 bases from V and 4 bases from J, leaving 12 bases between. This CDR3 is 14 amino acids long. The CDR3 region is CAISGDQEADTQYF. The DNA for the CDR3 is TGTGCCATCAGTGGGGACCAGGAGGCAGATACGCAGTATTTT.

The chain joins TRBV28 to TRBJ1-1, with D perhaps TRBD1 (6 bases). The V end lost 6 bases, the J end lost 3 bases, and 11 bases lay between the germline ends. The CDR3 length is 13 residues. In germline, CDR1 is MDHEN, CDR2 SYDVKM. CDR3 protein: CASRSGGHTEAFF. CDR3 in DNA: TGTGCCAGCAGGAGCGGGGGGCACACTGAAGCTTTCTTT. The full variable domain, rest sourced from reference TRBV28 and TRBJ1-1, is DVKVTQSSRYLVKRTGEKVFLECVQDMDHENMFWYRQDPGLGLRLIYFSYDVKMKEKGDIPEGYSVSREKKERFSLILESASTNQTSMYLCASRSGGHTEAFFGQGTRLTVV.

The chain combines TRBV28 with TRBJ2-7; 8 bases map to TRBD2. The V and J ends lost 2 bases and 3 bases, in that order; junction bases with no gene match: 9. This CDR3 comprises 16 residues. The V gene's germline CDR1 is MDHEN and CDR2 SYDVKM. CDR3 sequence reads: CASSLASGGIFYEQYF. In DNA form, the CDR3 reads TGTGCCAGCAGTTTAGCAAGCGGGGGCATTTTCTACGAGCAGTACTTC.

The V call is TRBV4-1, the J call TRBJ2-7, with 10 nucleotides matching TRBD1. Germline CDR1 is MGHRA and CDR2 is YSYEKL. V dropped 4 bases and J dropped 4; count of bases not matched to a gene: 10. The CDR3 contains 16 residues. Here the CDR3 reads CASSLVPGQGSYEQYF. The DNA of the CDR3 is TGCGCCAGCAGCCTCGTACCGGGACAGGGGAGTTACGAGCAGTACTTC.

This chain links TRBV6-5 with TRBJ2-7; a weak D match, TRBD2 (6 bases). Per the germline V gene, CDR1 is MNHEY and CDR2 is SVGAGI. V was cut by 6 bases and J by 2 bases, with 14 bases left in between. The CDR3 consists of 14 residues. The CDR3 sequence: CASSGGIGTYEQYF. The CDR3 nucleotides read TGTGCCAGCAGCGGCGGGATAGGCACCTACGAGCAGTACTTC.

The V call is TRBV7-6, the J call TRBJ1-2; 8 bases agree with TRBD1. Germline V gives CDR1 SGHVS, CDR2 FNYEAQ. Trimming at V came to 5 bases and at J to 1 base, leaving 3 bases not matched to a gene. The CDR3 covers 14 residues. The CDR3 spells CASSGTGNNYGYTF. CDR3 nucleotides: TGTGCCAGCAGCGGGACAGGCAATAACTATGGCTACACCTTC.

The rearrangement links TRBV28 to TRBJ1-5, with TRBD1 matching 10 bases. The CDR3 sequence is 16 residues long. Germline CDR1 and CDR2: MDHEN and SYDVKM. V trimming: 3 bases; J trimming: 3 bases; junction bases outside the gene matches: 5. The CDR3: CASSLRDRGFNQPQHF. The CDR3 DNA reads TGTGCCAGCAGTTTGAGGGACAGGGGTTTCAATCAGCCCCAGCATTTT.

The chain uses TRBV28 and TRBJ2-7; 8 bases match TRBD1. CDR1 MDHEN and CDR2 SYDVKM come from the germline V gene. The CDR3 extends over 15 amino acids. Trimming took 3 bases from V and 5 from J; bases not matched to a gene: 9. CDR3 amino acids: CASSFPTTGVDEQYF. As DNA, the CDR3 is TGTGCCAGCAGTTTCCCCACGACAGGGGTCGACGAGCAGTACTTC.

CDR3: CASSLVQGTGELFF. CDR3 sequence (DNA): TGTGCCAGCAGTTTGGTCCAGGGAACCGGGGAGCTGTTTTTT. J is TRBJ2-2 and V is TRBV6-6; D is possibly TRBD1 (5 bases). Germline V gene sequence: CDR1 MNHNY, CDR2 SVGAGI (reference sequence). The germline V and J ends were trimmed by 4 bases and 5 bases, with 11 bases remaining between them. CDR3 length equals 14 residues.

In regard to this clone: The germline gene is not matched at one end of the junction; a read error may be the cause. The V gene is TRBV19, the J gene TRBJ2-7, with TRBD1 matching 7 bases. Per germline, CDR1 LNHDA and CDR2 SQIVND (reference sequence). The CDR3 extends over 13 amino acids. This CDR3 is CASSLDRDYEQYF. CDR3 coding DNA: TGTGCCAGTAGTCTAGACAGGGATTACGAGCAGTACTTC. Using reference TRBV19 and TRBJ2-7 for the parts outside the CDR3, the full variable domain is DGGITQSPKYLFRKEGQNVTLSCEQNLNHDAMYWYRQDPGQGLRLIYYSQIVNDFQKGDIAEGYSVSREKKESFPLTVTSAQKNPTAFYLCASSLDRDYEQYFGPGTRLTVT.

The chain carries TRBV27 and TRBJ2-1; TRBD1 might be the D (6 bases). Trimming stripped 5 bases from V and 6 bases from J, with 20 bases between. Germline V gene sequence: CDR1 MNHEY, CDR2 SMNVEV (reference sequence). The CDR3 runs to 16 residues. DNA for the CDR3: TGTGCCAGCAGTCACCTTGCAGGGGCTCTGGGCAATGAGCAGTTCTTC. Translated, it gives CASSHLAGALGNEQFF.

CDR3 bases: TGTGCCAGCATTTATCCACGGGCGGGAACCTACGAGCAGTACTTC. It is translated as CASIYPRAGTYEQYF. The V and J genes are TRBV28 and TRBJ2-7; D perhaps matches TRBD2 (6 bases). The germline V gene has CDR1 MDHEN and CDR2 SYDVKM. V lost 7 bases, J lost 2 bases, and 18 bases lay in between. The CDR3 has 15 amino acids.

This CDR3 is CASSSKGHRTYEQYF. CDR3 bases: TGTGCCAGCAGCTCTAAGGGACATCGAACCTACGAGCAGTACTTC. The V gene is TRBV7-8, the J gene TRBJ2-7; possibly TRBD1 for D (6 bases). V was trimmed by 4 bases and J by 2 bases, leaving 15 bases between them. Germline V gene sequence: CDR1 SGHVS, CDR2 FQNEAQ. This CDR3 is 15 amino acids long.

The chain carries TRBV11-2 and TRBJ2-5; TRBD2 might be the D (6 bases). Per the germline V gene, CDR1 is SGHAT and CDR2 is FQNNGV. V lost 1 base and J lost 3, with 12 bases in between. CDR3 length: 15 amino acids. The CDR3 spells CASSLAGGDEETQYF. DNA of the CDR3: TGTGCCAGCAGCTTAGCCGGAGGGGACGAAGAGACCCAGTACTTC.

The chain links TRBV5-1 to TRBJ1-2; 9 nucleotides align to TRBD1. Germline values: CDR1 SGHRS, CDR2 YFSETQ. The junction had 5 bases not matched to a gene; V was cut back by 3 bases and J by 8 bases. The CDR3 contains 13 residues. CDR3 loop: CASSSDRGEGYTF. The CDR3 DNA is TGCGCCAGCAGCTCGGACAGGGGTGAGGGCTACACCTTC.

The chain couples TRBV6-1 to TRBJ1-1; D ambiguous. Looked up from germline, CDR1 is MNHNS and CDR2 is SASEGT. Trimming left V 7 bases short and J 3 bases short, with 12 bases between. The CDR3 length is 13 residues. This CDR3 reads CASTQDRDTEAFF. CDR3 nucleotide sequence: TGTGCCAGCACCCAGGATAGGGACACTGAAGCTTTCTTT.

This clone has only a few counts. The chain is built from TRBV2 and TRBJ2-3; 8 bases agree with TRBD1. Trimming removed 5 bases from V and 1 base from J; junction bases left unmatched: 8. Germline-derived CDR1 and CDR2 are SNHLY and FYNNEI. The CDR3 is made up of 16 amino acids. CDR3 in DNA: TGTGCCAGCAGTCCCCGCGCAGGGGGCCGCACAGATACGCAGTATTTT. It specifies CASSPRAGGRTDTQYF.

This chain joins TRBV7-5 and TRBJ1-1; the table's D call TRBD1 went unverified against the DNA. TRBV7-5 corresponds to a pseudogene. CDR3 length: 14 residues. The CDR3 DNA reads as TGTGCCAGACCCGCTCCCTCAGTGAACACTGAAGCTTTCTTT. Protein: CARPAPSVNTEAFF.

This chain uses TRBV27 with TRBJ2-5, with a weak D call TRBD2 (6 bases). The V end lost 6 bases, the J end lost 9 bases, and 23 bases lay between the germline ends. Germline CDR1 and CDR2: MNHEY and SMNVEV (reference sequence). The CDR3 spans 15 residues. CDR3 loop: CASSPGTLKGEAQYF. The CDR3 nucleotides read TGTGCCAGCAGCCCCGGGACCTTAAAAGGGGAGGCCCAGTACTTC.

V usage is TRBV6-6 and J usage is TRBJ1-1, with D possibly matching TRBD1 (5 bases). The CDR3 covers 13 residues. V gave up 4 bases and J gave up 4 bases, with 10 bases separating them. The V gene's germline CDR1 is MNHNY and CDR2 SVGAGI (reference sequence). This CDR3 is CASSSQGTTEAFF. The CDR3 region has the DNA TGTGCCAGCAGTTCTCAGGGAACCACTGAAGCTTTCTTT.

The CDR3 loop reads CASSLRAAGGNTIYF. In DNA form, the CDR3 reads TGTGCCAGCAGCCTACGGGCTGCAGGGGGAAACACCATATATTTT. The rearrangement joins TRBV28 to TRBJ1-3; D is possibly TRBD1 (5 bases). The V end lost 6 bases, the J end lost 4 bases, and 16 bases lay between the germline ends. The CDR3 runs 15 residues. CDR1 is MDHEN, CDR2 SYDVKM, per germline.

The rearrangement uses TRBV9 and TRBJ2-2; D is unclear. CDR3 size: 13 residues. V was cut by 3 bases and J by 2 bases, with 5 bases left in between. Germline lookup yields CDR1 SGDLS and CDR2 YYNGEE. The CDR3 sequence is CASSAFNTGELFF. CDR3 sequence (DNA): TGTGCCAGCAGCGCCTTTAACACCGGGGAGCTGTTTTTT.